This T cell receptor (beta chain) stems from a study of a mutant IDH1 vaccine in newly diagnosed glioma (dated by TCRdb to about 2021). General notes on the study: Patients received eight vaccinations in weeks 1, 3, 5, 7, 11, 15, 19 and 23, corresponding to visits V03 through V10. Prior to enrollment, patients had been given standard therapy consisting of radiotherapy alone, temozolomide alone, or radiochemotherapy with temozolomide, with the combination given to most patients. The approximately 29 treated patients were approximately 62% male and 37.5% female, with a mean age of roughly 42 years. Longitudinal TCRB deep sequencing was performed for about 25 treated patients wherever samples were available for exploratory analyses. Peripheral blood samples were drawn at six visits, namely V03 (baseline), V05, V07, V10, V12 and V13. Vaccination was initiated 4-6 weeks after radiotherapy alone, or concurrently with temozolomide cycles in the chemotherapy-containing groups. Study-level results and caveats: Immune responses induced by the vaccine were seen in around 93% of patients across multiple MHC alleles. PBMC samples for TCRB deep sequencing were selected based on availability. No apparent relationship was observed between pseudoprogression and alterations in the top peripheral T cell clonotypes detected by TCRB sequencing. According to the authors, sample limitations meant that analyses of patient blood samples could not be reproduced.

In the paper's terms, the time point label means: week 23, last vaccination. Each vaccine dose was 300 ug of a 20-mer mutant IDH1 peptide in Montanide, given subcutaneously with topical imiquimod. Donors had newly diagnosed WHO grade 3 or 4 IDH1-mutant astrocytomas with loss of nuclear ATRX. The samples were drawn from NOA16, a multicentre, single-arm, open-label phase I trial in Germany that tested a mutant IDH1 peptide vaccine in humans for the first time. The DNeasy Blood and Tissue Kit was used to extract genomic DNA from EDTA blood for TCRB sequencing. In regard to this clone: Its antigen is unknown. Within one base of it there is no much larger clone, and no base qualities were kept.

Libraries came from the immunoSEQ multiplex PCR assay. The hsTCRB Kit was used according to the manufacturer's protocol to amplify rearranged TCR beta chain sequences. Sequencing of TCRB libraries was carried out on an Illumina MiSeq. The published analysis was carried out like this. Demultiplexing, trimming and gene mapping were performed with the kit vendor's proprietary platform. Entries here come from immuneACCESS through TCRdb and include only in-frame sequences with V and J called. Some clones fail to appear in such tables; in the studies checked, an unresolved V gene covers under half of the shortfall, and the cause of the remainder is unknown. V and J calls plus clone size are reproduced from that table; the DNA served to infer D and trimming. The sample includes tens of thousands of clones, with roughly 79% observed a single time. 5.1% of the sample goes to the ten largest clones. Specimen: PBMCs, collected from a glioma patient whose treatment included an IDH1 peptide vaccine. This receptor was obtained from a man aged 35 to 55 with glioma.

The DNA sequence reads TGTGCCAGCAGTTTACAGTTGACTGGGGCTTTCTTT. Its product reads: CASSLQLTGAFF. Recombination connected TRBV28 to TRBJ1-1; no D gene is confidently identified. CDR1 and CDR2 are drawn from the germline V gene: MDHEN, SYDVKM. The CDR3 goes from the cysteine to the phenylalanine over 12 residues. The read is trimmed to its CDR3 DNA, 36 bases read in frame from base 1. V loses 2 bases of germline sequence and J loses 11 bases, and the interval between the two ends is 12 bases.